This T cell receptor (beta chain) was captured by sequencing in a study of blood T cell repertoires in COVID-19. Across the whole study: Some COVID-19 samples were acute and others convalescent; all came from the United States, Italy and Spain. Nucleic acid was either cDNA or gDNA, and it came from T cells, B-cell-depleted T cells, or PBMCs.

Germline CDR1 is SGHNT and CDR2 is YYREEE (reference sequence). The V gene end was trimmed by 0 bases and the J gene end by 4 bases; junction bases not matched to a gene: 8. The CDR3 extends over 17 amino acids. This clone is a singleton in its sample. Per the original methods: Amplified reference gene primers provided the basis for estimating nucleated cell counts. Only in-frame clones appear in the TCRdb table, and some are missing; sequencing was by immunoSEQ multiplex PCR. The V and J calls and clone size were taken over from that table, and D and trimming were inferred from the DNA. The data show 95,000 to 150,000 clones, about nine tenths seen once.

The chain combines TRBV5-4 with TRBJ1-4; the match to TRBD1 covers 8 bases. The clonotype was recovered from a man aged 35 to 55 with acute or convalescent COVID-19. Sequenced: peripheral blood. CDR3 bases: TGTGCCAGCAGCTTGGGTTCCACAGGGGGGCGTAATGAAAAACTGTTTTTT. It specifies CASSLGSTGGRNEKLFF.